The 13 T cell receptor beta chains given below trace back to one sample, sequenced in a study of blood T cell repertoires in COVID-19. TCRdb's copy holds only in-frame clones and misses some; the assay was immunoSEQ multiplex PCR. Of 150,000 to 200,000 clones in the sample, around 77% are singletons; the top ten hold 17%. Sequenced material: peripheral blood. Receptors were obtained from a man aged 55-75 years with active or convalescent COVID-19.

This rearrangement joins TRBV6-5 to TRBJ1-5, with D perhaps TRBD1 (6 bases). V lost 7 bases and J 2 bases, leaving 15 bases between the germline ends. Germline assignment: CDR1 MNHEY and CDR2 SVGAGI. The CDR3 extends over 15 amino acids. The CDR3 nucleotides are TGTGCCAGCACCCGAGGGGGTTTCGGCAATCAGCCCCAGCATTTT. It encodes CASTRGGFGNQPQHF.

This clone was observed many times. This chain uses TRBV6-5 with TRBJ2-6; D is undetermined. V was pared by 0 bases and J by 0 bases, with 6 bases between. Germline CDR1 reads MNHEY; CDR2 reads SVGAGI. The CDR3 loop spans 16 amino acids. The CDR3 coding sequence is TGTGCCAGCAGTTACTCGAGGAGCTCTGGGGCCAACGTCCTGACTTTC. Protein product: CASSYSRSSGANVLTF.

V is TRBV15 and J is TRBJ2-3, with 7 bases matching TRBD1. The CDR3 is 16 amino acids. CDR1 and CDR2 (germline): LNHNV, YYDKDF (reference sequence). J lost 0 bases, V lost 7 bases, and 10 bases had no gene match. Here the CDR3 DNA reads TGTGCCACCACCCGTTCCCCGACAGGGAGCACAGATACGCAGTATTTT. Its protein is CATTRSPTGSTDTQYF.

The rearrangement joins TRBV7-8 to TRBJ2-3, with D maybe TRBD2 (6 bases). CDR3 length equals 15 residues. V dropped 2 bases and J dropped 7 bases, with 16 bases sitting between them. Germline V gene sequence: CDR1 SGHVS, CDR2 FQNEAQ. The CDR3: CASSLTGTRVNTQYF. CDR3 bases: TGTGCCAGCAGCTTAACCGGGACTCGGGTAAATACGCAGTATTTT.

The V call is TRBV7-3, the J call TRBJ2-3; 7 positions match TRBD2. The CDR3 sequence is 14 residues long. Trimming removed 5 bases from V and 4 bases from J; junction bases left unmatched: 6. Germline lookup yields CDR1 SGHTA and CDR2 FQGTGA. CDR3 protein: CASSRLAGSDTQYF. In nucleotides, the CDR3 is TGTGCCAGCAGCAGACTAGCTGGGTCAGATACGCAGTATTTT.

V is TRBV28 and J is TRBJ1-2, with 8 bases identical to TRBD1. The germline V gene has CDR1 MDHEN and CDR2 SYDVKM. The CDR3 loop spans 16 amino acids. Trimming removed 5 bases from V and 4 bases from J; junction bases left unmatched: 12. The CDR3, as DNA: TGTGCCAGCAGTACAAGCACGACAGGGGTCCCCTATGGCTACACCTTC. Its translation: CASSTSTTGVPYGYTF.

The chain is built from TRBV4-1 and TRBJ2-7, with 7 bases fitting TRBD2. Germline CDR1 is MGHRA and CDR2 is YSYEKL. The CDR3 has 16 residues. V was pared by 0 bases and J by 2 bases, with 7 bases of the junction left unmatched. The CDR3 sequence: CASSQDSSGSTYEQYF. In DNA, the CDR3 is TGCGCCAGCAGCCAAGATAGTAGCGGGTCGACCTACGAGCAGTACTTC.

J is TRBJ2-7 and V is TRBV6-5, with D perhaps matching TRBD2 (5 bases). The CDR3 runs 15 residues. CDR1 is MNHEY, CDR2 SVGAGI, per germline. With 6 bases removed from V and 5 bases from J, the gap between germline ends came to 20 bases. The CDR3 protein is CASRHTRTVRDEQYF. Here the CDR3 DNA reads TGTGCCAGCAGGCATACTAGGACCGTACGTGACGAGCAGTACTTC.

The chain uses TRBV11-2 and TRBJ2-3, with 10 bases fitting TRBD2. V shed 1 base and J 1 base; nucleotides not matched to a gene: 8. There are 18 residues in the CDR3. Germline assignment: CDR1 SGHAT and CDR2 FQNNGV. In DNA form, the CDR3 reads TGTGCCAGCAGCTTAGCCCCACTAGCGGGGAGTCGCACAGATACGCAGTATTTT. This encodes CASSLAPLAGSRTDTQYF.

The J gene is TRBJ1-1, the V gene TRBV6-1; D possibly corresponds to TRBD1 (6 bases). CDR1 is MNHNS, CDR2 SASEGT, per germline. V shed 0 bases and J shed 4 bases, with 12 bases lying between them. The CDR3 loop spans 15 amino acids. This chain's CDR3 is CASSEAVRGGTEAFF. CDR3 DNA sequence: TGTGCCAGCAGTGAAGCCGTCAGGGGTGGCACTGAAGCTTTCTTT.

The V call is TRBV2, the J call TRBJ2-2; 14 bases agree with TRBD2. Unmatched junction bases numbered 20, after V lost 10 bases and J lost 4 bases. The CDR3 extends over 20 amino acids. Per germline, CDR1 SNHLY and CDR2 FYNNEI. CDR3 amino acids: CAIHAQPPGLAGGGTGELFF. CDR3 DNA sequence: TGTGCCATCCATGCCCAACCACCAGGACTAGCGGGAGGTGGCACCGGGGAGCTGTTTTTT.

The rearrangement joins TRBV12-3 or TRBV12-4 to TRBJ1-2; tentative D call: TRBD1 (6 bases). This CDR3 comprises 13 residues. Trimming stripped 6 bases from V and 4 bases from J, with 12 bases between. The CDR3 nucleotides are TGTGCCAGCAGAGAGGACAGAACCTATGGCTACACCTTC. It yields the protein CASREDRTYGYTF.

The chain is built from TRBV2 and TRBJ2-2, with 8 bases identical to TRBD1. Germline V gene lookup returns CDR1 SNHLY and CDR2 FYNNEI. The CDR3 consists of 15 residues. Trimming at V came to 6 bases and at J to 3 bases, leaving 6 bases not matched to a gene. CDR3 in DNA: TGTGCCAGCAGCCCAAGGACAGGGTACACCGGGGAGCTGTTTTTT. Translation: CASSPRTGYTGELFF.